The source of this T cell receptor beta chain is a study of shared clonotypes between healthy human individuals. On the study more broadly: Serving as donors were two women and a few men, whose ages spanned 18 to 49. Study-wide results and limits: The diversity represented, both genetic and in exposure history, was limited by few donors. All-four-donor shared clonotypes had higher generation probabilities than non-shared clonotypes did.

Sorted subsets were amplified in replicate PCRs using 200 to 250 ng DNA, approximately 30,000 T cell genomes. Repertoires were generated with immunoSEQ multiplex PCR, while TCRdb's copy carries only in-frame clones and drops some. The data show about 800,000 clones, 96% seen once. As defined, naive CD8 cells were CD45RO-negative and positively selected for CCR7, with terminally differentiated effector memory CD45RA+ cells excluded. V was trimmed by 5 bases and J by 3 bases, leaving 13 bases between them. This CDR3 is 14 amino acids long. Germline V CDR1 and CDR2: SGHTA, FQGNSA. Comment on this clone: Its antigen is not identified.

The clonotype was recovered from a man younger than 40 in good health. What was sequenced was naive CD8+ T cells sorted from blood. The V gene is TRBV7-2, the J gene TRBJ1-2; D not certain. CDR3 sequence reads: CASSPSGRDYGYTF. The CDR3 region has the DNA TGTGCCAGCAGCCCTAGTGGGAGGGACTATGGCTACACCTTC.